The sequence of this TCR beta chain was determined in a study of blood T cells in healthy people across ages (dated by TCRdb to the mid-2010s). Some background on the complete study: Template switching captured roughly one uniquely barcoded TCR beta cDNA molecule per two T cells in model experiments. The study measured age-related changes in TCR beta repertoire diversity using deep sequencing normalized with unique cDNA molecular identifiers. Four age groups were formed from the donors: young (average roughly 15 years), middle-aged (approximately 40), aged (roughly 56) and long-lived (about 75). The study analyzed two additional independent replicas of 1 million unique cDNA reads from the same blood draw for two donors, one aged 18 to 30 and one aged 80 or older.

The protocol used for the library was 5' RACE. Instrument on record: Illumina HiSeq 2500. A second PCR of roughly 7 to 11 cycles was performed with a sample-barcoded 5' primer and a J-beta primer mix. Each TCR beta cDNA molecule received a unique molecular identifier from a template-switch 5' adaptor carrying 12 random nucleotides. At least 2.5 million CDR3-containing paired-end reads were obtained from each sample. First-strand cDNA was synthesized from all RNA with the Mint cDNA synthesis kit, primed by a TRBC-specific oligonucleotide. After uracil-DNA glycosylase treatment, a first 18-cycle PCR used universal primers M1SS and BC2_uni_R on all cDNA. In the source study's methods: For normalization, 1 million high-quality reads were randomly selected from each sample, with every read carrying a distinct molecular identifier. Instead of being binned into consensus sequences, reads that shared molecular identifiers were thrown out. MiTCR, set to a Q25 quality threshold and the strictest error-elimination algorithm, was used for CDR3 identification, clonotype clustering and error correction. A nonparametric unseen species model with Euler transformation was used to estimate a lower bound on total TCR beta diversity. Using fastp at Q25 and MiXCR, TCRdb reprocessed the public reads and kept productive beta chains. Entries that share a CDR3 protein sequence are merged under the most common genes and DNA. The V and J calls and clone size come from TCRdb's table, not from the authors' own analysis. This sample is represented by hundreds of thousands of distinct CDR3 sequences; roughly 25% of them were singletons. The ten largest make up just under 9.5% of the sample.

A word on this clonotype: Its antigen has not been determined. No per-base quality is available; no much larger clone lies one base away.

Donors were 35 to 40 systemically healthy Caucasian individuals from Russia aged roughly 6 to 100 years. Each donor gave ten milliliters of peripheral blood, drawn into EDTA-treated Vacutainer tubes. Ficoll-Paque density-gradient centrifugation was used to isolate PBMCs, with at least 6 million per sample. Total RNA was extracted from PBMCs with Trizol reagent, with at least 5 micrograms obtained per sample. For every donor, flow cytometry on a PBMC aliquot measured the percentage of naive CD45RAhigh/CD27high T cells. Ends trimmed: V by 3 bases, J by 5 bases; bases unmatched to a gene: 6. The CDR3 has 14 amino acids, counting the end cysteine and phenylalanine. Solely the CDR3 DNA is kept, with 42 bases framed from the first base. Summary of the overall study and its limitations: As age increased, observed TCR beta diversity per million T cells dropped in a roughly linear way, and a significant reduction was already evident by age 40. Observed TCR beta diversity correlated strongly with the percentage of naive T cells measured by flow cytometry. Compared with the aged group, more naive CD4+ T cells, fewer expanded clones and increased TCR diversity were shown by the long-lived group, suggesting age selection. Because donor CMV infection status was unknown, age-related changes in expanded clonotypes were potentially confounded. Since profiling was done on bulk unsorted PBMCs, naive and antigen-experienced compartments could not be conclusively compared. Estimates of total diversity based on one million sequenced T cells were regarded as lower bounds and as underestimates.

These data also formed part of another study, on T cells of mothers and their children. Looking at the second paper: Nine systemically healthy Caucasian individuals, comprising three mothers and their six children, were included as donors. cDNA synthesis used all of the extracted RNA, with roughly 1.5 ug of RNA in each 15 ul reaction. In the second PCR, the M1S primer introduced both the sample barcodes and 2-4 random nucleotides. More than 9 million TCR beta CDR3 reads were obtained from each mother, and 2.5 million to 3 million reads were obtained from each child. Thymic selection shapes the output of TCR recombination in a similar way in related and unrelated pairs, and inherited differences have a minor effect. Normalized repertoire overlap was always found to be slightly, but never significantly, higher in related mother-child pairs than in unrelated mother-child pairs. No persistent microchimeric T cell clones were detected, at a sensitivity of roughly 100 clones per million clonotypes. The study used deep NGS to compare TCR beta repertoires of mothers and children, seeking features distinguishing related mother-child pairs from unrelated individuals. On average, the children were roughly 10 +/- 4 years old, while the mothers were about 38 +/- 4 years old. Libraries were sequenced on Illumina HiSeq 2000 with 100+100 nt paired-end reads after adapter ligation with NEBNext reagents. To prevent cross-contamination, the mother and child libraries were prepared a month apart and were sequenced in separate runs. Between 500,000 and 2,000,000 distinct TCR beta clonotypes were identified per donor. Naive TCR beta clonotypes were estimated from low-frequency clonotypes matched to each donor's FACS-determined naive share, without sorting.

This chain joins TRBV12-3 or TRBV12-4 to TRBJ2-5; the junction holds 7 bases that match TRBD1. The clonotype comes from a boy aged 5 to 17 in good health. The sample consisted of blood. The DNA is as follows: TGTGCCAGCAGTTTTGGGACAGTCGGGGAGACCCAGTACTTC. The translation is CASSFGTVGETQYF.